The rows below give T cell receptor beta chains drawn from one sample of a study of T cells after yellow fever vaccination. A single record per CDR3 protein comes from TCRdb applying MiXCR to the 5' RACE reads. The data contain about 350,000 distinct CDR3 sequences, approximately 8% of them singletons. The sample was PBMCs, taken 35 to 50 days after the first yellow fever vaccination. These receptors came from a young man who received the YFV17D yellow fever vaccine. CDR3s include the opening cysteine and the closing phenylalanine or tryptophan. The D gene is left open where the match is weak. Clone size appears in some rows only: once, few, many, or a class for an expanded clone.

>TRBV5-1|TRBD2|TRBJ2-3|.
CASSLATSGGMDF
TGCGCCAGCAGCTTGGCAACTAGCGGGGGTATGGATTTT
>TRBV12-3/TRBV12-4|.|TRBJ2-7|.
CASSSRDGGGQQYF
TGTGCCAGCAGTTCCCGGGACGGGGGTGGTCAGCAGTACTTC
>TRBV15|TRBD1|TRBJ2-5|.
CATSRDRAEETQYF
TGTGCCACCAGCAGGGACAGGGCCGAAGAGACCCAGTACTTC
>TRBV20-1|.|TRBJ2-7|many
CSAIPIGDTQYEQYF
TGCAGTGCTATCCCGATAGGGGACACTCAGTACGAGCAGTACTTC
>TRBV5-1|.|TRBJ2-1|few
CASSLAISVLRGEQFF
TGCGCCAGCAGCTTGGCGATCTCGGTCCTCCGGGGTGAGCAGTTCTTC
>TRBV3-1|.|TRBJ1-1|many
CASSQIGGNTEAFF
TGTGCCAGCAGCCAAATTGGGGGAAACACTGAAGCTTTCTTT
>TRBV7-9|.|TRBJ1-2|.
CASSRDGYTF
TGTGCCAGCAGCCGAGATGGCTACACCTTC
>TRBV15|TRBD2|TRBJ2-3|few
CATSRDLMGGATQYF
TGTGCCACCAGCAGAGATCTCATGGGAGGGGCTACGCAGTATTTT
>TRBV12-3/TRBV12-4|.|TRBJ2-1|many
CASSLSGHNEQFF
TGTGCCAGCAGTTTATCCGGCCACAATGAGCAGTTCTTC
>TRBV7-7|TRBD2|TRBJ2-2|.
CASSPSGGETNTGELFF
TGTGCCAGCAGTCCTAGCGGGGGGGAAACGAACACCGGGGAGCTGTTTTTT
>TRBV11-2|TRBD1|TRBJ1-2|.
CASSPRDRFYGYTF
TGTGCCAGCAGCCCGCGGGACAGGTTCTATGGCTACACCTTC
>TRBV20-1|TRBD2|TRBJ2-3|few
CSARAGGPDTQYF
TGCAGTGCTAGAGCGGGGGGGCCAGATACGCAGTATTTT
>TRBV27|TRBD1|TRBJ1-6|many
CASSAQGGAGTPLHF
TGTGCCAGCAGTGCCCAGGGGGGCGCTGGGACACCCCTCCACTTT
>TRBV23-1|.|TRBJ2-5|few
CASSQSAGETQYF
TGCGCCAGCAGTCAATCGGCGGGGGAGACCCAGTACTTC
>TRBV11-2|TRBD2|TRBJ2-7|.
CASSPMGLADSPYEQYF
TGTGCCAGCAGCCCTATGGGACTAGCGGACTCTCCCTACGAGCAGTACTTC
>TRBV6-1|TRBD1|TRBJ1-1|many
CASSEDRGDTEAFF
TGTGCCAGCAGTGAAGACAGGGGCGACACTGAAGCTTTCTTT
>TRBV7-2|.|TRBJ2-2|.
CASSLQSANTGELFF
TGTGCCAGCAGCTTGCAGAGCGCGAACACCGGGGAGCTGTTTTTT